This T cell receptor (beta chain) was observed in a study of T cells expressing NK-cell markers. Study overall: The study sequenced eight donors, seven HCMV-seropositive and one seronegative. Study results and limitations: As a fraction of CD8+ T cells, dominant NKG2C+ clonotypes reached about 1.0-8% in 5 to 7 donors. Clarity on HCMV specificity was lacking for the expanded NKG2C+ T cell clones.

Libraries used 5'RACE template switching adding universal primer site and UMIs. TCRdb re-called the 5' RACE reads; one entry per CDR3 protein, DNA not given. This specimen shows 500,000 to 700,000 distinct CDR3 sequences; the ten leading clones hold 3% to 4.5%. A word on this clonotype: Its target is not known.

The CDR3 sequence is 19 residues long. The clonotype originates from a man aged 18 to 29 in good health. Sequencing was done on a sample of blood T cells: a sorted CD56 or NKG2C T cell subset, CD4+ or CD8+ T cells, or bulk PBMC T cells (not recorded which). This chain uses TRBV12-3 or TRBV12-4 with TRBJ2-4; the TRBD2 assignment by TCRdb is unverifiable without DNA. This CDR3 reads CASRGLAGGLLIAKNIQYF.